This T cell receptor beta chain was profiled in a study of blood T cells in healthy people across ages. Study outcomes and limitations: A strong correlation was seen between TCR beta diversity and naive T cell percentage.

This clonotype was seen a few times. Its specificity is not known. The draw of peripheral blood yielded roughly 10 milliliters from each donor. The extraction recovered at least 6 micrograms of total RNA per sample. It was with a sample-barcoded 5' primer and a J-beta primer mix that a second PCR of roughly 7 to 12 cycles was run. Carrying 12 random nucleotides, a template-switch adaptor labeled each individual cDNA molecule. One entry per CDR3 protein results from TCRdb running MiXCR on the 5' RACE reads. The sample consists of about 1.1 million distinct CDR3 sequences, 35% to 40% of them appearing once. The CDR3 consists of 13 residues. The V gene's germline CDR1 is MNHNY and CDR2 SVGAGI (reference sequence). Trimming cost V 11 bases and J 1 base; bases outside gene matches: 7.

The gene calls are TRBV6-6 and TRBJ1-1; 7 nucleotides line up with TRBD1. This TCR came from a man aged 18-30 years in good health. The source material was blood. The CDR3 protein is CACSGQPNTEAFF. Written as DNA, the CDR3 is TGTGCCTGCTCGGGACAGCCGAACACTGAAGCTTTCTTT.